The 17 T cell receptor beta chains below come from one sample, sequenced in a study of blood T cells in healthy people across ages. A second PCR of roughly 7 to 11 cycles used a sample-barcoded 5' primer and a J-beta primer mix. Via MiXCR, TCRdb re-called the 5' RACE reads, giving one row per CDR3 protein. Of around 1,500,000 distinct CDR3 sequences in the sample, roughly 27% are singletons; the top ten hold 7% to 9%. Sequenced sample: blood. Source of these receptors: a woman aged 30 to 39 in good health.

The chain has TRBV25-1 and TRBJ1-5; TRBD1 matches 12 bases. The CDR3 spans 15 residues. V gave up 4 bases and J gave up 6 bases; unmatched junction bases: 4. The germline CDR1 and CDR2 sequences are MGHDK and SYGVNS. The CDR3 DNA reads TGTGCCAGCAGTGGATGGGACAGGGGGCGTCAGCCCCAGCATTTT. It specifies CASSGWDRGRQPQHF.

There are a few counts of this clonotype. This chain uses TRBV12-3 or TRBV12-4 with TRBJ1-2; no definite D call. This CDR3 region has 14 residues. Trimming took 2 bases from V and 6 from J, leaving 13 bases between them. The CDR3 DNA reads TGTGCCAGCAGTTTATATAGGGCGGCCGATGGCTACACCTTC. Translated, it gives CASSLYRAADGYTF.

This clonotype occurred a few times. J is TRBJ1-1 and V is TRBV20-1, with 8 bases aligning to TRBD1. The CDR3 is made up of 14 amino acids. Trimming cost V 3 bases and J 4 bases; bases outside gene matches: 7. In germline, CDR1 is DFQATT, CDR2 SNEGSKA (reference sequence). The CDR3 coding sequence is TGCAGTGCTAGGGCAGGACAGGGAGGCACTGAAGCTTTCTTT. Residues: CSARAGQGGTEAFF.

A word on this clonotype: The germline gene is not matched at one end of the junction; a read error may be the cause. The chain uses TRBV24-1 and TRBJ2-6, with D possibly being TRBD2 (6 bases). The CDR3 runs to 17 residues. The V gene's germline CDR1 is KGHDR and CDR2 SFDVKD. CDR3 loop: CATSDAEGSSGADVLTF. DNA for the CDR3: TGTGCCACCAGTGACGCGGAGGGGAGCTCTGGGGCCGACGTCCTGACTTTC.

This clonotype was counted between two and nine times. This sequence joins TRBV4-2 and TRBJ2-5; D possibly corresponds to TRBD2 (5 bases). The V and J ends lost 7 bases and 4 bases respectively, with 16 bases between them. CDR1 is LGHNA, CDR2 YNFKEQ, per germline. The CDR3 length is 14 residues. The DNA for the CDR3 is TGTGCCAGCACACAACCGGGGAGCGGAGAGACCCAGTACTTC. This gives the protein CASTQPGSGETQYF.

The CDR3 protein is CASSSNGTRISPLHF. The CDR3, as DNA: TGTGCCAGCAGCTCTAATGGGACAAGAATTTCACCCCTCCACTTT. The rearrangement joins TRBV12-3 or TRBV12-4 to TRBJ1-6, with a tentative D call TRBD1 (6 bases). The CDR3 runs 15 residues. V gave up 6 bases and J gave up 9 bases, with 18 bases separating them.

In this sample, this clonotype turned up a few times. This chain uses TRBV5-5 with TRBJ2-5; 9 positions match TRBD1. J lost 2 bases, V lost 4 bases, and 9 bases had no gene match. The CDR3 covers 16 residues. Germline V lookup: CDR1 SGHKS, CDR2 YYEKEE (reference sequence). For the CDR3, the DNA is TGTGCCAGCAGCCCAGTCACGGGACAGGGTCAAGAGACCCAGTACTTC. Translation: CASSPVTGQGQETQYF.

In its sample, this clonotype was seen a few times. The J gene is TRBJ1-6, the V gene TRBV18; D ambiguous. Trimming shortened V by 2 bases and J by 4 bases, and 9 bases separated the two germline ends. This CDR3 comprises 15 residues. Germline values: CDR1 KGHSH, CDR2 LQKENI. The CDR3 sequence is CASSPEVPYNSPLHF. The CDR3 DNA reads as TGTGCCAGCTCACCAGAGGTGCCGTATAATTCACCCCTCCACTTT.

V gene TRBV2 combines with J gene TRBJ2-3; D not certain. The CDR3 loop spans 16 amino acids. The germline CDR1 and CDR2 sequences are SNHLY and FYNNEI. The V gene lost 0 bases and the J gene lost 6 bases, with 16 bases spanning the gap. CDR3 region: CASSEAPLGLVDTQYF. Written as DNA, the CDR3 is TGTGCCAGCAGTGAAGCGCCTCTCGGGCTCGTCGATACGCAGTATTTT.

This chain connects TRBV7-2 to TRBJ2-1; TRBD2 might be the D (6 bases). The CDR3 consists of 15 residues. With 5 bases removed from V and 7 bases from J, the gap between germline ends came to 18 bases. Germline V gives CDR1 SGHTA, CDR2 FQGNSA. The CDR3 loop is CASSPFSGLGNEQFF. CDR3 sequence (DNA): TGTGCCAGCAGCCCTTTTAGCGGACTGGGGAATGAGCAGTTCTTC. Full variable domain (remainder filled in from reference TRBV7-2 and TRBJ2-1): GAGVSQSPSNKVTEKGKDVELRCDPISGHTALYWYRQSLGQGLEFLIYFQGNSAPDKSGLPSDRFSAERTGGSVSTLTIQRTQQEDSAVYLCASSPFSGLGNEQFFGPGTRLTVL.

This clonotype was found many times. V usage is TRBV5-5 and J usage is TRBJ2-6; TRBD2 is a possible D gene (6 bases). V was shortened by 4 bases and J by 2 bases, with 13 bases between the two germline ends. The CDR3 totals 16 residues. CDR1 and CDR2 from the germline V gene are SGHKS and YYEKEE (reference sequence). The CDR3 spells CASSREPTTGANVLTF. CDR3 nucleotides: TGTGCCAGCAGCCGGGAGCCAACCACTGGGGCCAACGTCCTGACTTTC. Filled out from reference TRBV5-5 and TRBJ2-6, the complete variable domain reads DAGVTQSPTHLIKTRGQQVTLRCSPISGHKSVSWYQQVLGQGPQFIFQYYEKEERGRGNFPDRFSARQFPNYSSELNVNALLLGDSALYLCASSREPTTGANVLTFGAGSRLTVL.

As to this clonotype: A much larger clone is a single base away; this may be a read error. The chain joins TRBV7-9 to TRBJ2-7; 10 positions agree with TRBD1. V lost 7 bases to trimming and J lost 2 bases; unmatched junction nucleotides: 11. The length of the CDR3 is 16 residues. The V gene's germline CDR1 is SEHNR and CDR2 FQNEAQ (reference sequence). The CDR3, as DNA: TGTGCCAGCACCCCGACAGGGGGCAGATTCGCCTACGAGCAGTACTTC. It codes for CASTPTGGRFAYEQYF.

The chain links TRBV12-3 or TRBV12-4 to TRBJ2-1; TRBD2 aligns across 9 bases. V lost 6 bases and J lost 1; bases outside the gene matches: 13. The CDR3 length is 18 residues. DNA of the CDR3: TGTGCCAGCAGCTTAACGACTAGCGGTTCCGTTTCCTACAATGAGCAGTTCTTC. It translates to CASSLTTSGSVSYNEQFF.

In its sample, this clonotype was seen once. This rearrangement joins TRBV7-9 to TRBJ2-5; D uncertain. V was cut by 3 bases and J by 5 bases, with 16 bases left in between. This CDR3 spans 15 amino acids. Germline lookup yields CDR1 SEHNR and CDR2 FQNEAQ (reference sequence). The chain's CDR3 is CASSFPHGPGETQYF. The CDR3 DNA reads TGTGCCAGCAGCTTTCCACATGGCCCCGGGGAGACCCAGTACTTC.

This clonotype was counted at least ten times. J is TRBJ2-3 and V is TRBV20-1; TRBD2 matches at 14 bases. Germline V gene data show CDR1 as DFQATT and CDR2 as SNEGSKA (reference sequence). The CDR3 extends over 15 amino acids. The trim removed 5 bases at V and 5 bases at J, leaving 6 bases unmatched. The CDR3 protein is CSAHPGLAGEDTQYF. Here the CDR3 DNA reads TGCAGTGCTCACCCGGGACTAGCGGGGGAAGATACGCAGTATTTT.

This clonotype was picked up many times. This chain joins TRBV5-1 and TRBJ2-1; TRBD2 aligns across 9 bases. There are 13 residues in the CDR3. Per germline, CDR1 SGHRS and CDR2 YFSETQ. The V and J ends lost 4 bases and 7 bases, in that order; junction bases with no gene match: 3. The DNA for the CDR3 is TGCGCCAGCAGCCGCGGGGGGGAAAATGAGCAGTTCTTC. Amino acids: CASSRGGENEQFF.

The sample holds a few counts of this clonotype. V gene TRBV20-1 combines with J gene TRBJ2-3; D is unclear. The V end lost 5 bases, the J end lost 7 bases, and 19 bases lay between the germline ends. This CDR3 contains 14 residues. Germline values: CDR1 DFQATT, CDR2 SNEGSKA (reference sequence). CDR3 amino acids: CSAGRLDSRNTQYF. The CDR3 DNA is TGCAGTGCTGGGCGTCTAGATAGCAGAAATACGCAGTATTTT.